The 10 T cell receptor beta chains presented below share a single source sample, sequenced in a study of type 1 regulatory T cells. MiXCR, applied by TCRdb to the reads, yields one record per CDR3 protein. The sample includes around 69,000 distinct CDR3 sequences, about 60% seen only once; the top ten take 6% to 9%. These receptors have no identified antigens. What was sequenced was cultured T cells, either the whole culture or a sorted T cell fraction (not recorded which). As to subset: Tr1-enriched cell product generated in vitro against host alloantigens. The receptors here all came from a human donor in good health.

The CDR3 nucleotides read TGTGCCAGCTCACCACCCGTTTTGCCGGGGATGAACACTGAAGCTTTCTTT. Translated, it gives CASSPPVLPGMNTEAFF. The V gene is TRBV18, the J gene TRBJ1-1; unclear D gene. The CDR3 has 17 amino acids. V dropped 0 bases and J dropped 0 bases, with 14 bases sitting between them. Germline V gene lookup returns CDR1 KGHSH and CDR2 LQKENI.

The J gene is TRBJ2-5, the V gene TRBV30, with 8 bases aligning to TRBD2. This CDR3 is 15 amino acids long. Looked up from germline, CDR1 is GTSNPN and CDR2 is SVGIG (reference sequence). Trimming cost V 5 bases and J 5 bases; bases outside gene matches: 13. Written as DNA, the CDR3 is TGTGCCTGGGTTTTGACGGCGGGAGGAACGGAGACCCAGTACTTC. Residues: CAWVLTAGGTETQYF.

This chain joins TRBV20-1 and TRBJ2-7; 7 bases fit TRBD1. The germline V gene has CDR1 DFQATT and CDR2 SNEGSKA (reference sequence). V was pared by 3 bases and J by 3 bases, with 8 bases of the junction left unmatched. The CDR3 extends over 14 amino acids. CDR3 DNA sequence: TGCAGTGCTAGCGTACAGGGGCTCTACTACGAGCAGTACTTC. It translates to CSASVQGLYYEQYF.

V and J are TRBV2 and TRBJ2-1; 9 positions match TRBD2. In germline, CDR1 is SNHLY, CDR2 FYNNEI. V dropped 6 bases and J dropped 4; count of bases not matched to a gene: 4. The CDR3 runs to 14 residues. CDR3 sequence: CASRILAGYNEQFF. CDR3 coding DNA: TGTGCCAGCAGAATACTAGCGGGTTACAATGAGCAGTTCTTC.

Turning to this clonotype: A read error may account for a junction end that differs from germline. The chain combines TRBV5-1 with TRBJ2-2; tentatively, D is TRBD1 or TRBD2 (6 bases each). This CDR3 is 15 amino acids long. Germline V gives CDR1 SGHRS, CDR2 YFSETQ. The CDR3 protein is CASQTGTQNTGGLFF. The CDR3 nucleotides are TGCGCCAGTCAAACCGGGACACAGAACACCGGGGGGCTGTTTTTT.

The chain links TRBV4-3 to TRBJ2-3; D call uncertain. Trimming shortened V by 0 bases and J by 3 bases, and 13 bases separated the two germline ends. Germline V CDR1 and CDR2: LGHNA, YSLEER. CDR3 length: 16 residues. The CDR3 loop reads CASSQDIVPSTDTQYF. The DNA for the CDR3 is TGCGCCAGCAGCCAAGACATCGTACCCTCAACAGATACGCAGTATTTT.

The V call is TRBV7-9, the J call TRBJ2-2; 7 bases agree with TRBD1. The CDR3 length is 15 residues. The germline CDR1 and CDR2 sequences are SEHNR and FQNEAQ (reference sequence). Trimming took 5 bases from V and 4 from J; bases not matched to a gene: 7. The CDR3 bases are TGTGCCAGCAGCCAGGGACAGTTCACCACCGGGGAGCTGTTTTTT. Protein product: CASSQGQFTTGELFF.

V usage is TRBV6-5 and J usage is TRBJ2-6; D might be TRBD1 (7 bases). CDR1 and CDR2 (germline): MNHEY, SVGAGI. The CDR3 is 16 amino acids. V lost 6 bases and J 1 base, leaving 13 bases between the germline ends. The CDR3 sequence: CASRRQGGSGANVLTF. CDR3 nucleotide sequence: TGTGCCAGCAGGCGACAGGGAGGTTCTGGGGCCAACGTCCTGACTTTC.

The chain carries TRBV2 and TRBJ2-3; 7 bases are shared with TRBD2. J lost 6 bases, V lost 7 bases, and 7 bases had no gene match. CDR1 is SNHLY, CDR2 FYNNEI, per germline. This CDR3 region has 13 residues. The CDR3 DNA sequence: TGTGCCAGCATACGGGAGGATTCTGATACGCAGTATTTT. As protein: CASIREDSDTQYF.

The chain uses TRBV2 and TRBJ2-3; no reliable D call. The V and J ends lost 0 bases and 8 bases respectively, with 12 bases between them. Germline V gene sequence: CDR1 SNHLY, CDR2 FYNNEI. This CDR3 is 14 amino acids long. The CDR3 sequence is CASSEASVTGTQYF. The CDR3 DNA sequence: TGTGCCAGCAGTGAAGCATCCGTGACGGGTACGCAGTATTTT.